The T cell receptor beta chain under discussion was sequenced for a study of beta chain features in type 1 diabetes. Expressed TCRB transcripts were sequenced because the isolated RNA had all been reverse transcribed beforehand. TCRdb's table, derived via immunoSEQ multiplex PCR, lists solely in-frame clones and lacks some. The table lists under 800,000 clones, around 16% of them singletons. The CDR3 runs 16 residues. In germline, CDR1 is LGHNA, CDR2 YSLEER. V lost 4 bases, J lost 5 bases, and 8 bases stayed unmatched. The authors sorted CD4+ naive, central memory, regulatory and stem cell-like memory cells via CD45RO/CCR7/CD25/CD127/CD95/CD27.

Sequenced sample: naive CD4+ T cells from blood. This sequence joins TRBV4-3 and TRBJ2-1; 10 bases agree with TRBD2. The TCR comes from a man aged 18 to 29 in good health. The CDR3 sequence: CASSPEGLAKDNEQFF. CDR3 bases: TGCGCCAGCAGCCCCGAGGGACTAGCGAAAGACAATGAGCAGTTCTTC.